This T cell receptor beta chain was sequenced for a study of blood T cell repertoires in COVID-19. Produced via immunoSEQ multiplex PCR; TCRdb's table is partial and in-frame only. The table has about 230,000 clones, about four fifths seen once. The V and J ends lost 4 bases and 1 base respectively, with 10 bases between them. The germline CDR1 and CDR2 sequences are SQVTM and ANQGSEA. This CDR3 spans 13 amino acids. This receptor was taken from a man between 60 and 75 years old who had recovered from COVID-19. The V gene is TRBV29-1, the J gene TRBJ2-5; perhaps TRBD1 as D (5 bases). The sequencing sample was made of PBMCs or T cells enriched from blood (not recorded which). Written as DNA, the CDR3 is TGCAGCGTTGCACAGGCGGTCCAAGAGACCCAGTACTTC. Its translation is CSVAQAVQETQYF.